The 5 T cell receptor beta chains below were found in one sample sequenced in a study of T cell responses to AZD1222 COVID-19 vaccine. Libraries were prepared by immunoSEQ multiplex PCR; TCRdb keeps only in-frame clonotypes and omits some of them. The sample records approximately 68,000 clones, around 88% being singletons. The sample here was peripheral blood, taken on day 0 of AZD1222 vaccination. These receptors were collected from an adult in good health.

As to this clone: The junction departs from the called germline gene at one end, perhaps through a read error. CDR3 bases: TGCGCCAGCAGTCAAGAGTACCGGAAGGCAGATACGCAGTATTTT. It yields the protein CASSQEYRKADTQYF. V is TRBV4-3 and J is TRBJ2-3, with D uncertain. Germline lookup yields CDR1 LGHNA and CDR2 YSLEER. This CDR3 is 15 amino acids long.

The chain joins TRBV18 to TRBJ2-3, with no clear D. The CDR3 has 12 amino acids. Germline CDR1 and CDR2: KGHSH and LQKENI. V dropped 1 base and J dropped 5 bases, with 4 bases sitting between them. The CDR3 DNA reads TGTGCCAGCTCACCACGGGTAGATACGCAGTATTTT. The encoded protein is CASSPRVDTQYF.

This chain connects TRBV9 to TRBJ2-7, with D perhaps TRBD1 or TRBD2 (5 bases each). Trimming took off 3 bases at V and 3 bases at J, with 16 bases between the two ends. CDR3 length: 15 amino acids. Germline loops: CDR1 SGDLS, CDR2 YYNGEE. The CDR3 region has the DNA TGTGCCAGCAGCGCCCGGGACGCCGACTTCTACGAGCAGTACTTC. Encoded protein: CASSARDADFYEQYF.

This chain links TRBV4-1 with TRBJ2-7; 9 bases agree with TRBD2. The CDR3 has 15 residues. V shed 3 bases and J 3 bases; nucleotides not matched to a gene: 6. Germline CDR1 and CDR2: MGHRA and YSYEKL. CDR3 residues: CASSQGSGSIYEQYF. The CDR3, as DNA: TGCGCCAGCAGCCAGGGTAGCGGGAGTATCTACGAGCAGTACTTC.

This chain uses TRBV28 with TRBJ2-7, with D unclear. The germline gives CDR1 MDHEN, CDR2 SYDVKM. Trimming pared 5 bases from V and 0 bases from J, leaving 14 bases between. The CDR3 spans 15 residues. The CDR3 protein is CASSTTGGGSYEQYF. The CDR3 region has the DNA TGTGCCAGCAGTACTACCGGCGGTGGCTCCTACGAGCAGTACTTC.